This is a list of T cell receptor beta chains from one sample in a study of control samples from healthy donors and cancer patients. Assay: immunoSEQ multiplex PCR; the TCRdb copy retains only in-frame clones and omits some. This table holds some 71,000 clones, 90% found once. Sequencing was performed on PBMCs. These receptors all come from a woman in her forties or fifties with colorectal cancer. Each CDR3 is given with its conserved first and last residue. D genes are given only for firm matches. Clone size is given for some rows only: seen once, a few or many times, or a class if the clone is expanded.

v_call: TRBV5-6
j_call: TRBJ2-7
clone_size: -
d_call: -
cdr3_aa: CASSFLGDEQYF
cdr3_nt: TGTGCCAGCAGCTTCCTGGGAGACGAGCAGTACTTC

v_call: TRBV7-8
j_call: TRBJ2-2
clone_size: few
d_call: TRBD2
cdr3_aa: CASSSSGRAGGGELFF
cdr3_nt: TGTGCCAGCAGCTCTAGCGGGAGGGCCGGCGGCGGGGAGCTGTTTTTT

v_call: TRBV19
j_call: TRBJ1-5
clone_size: -
d_call: -
cdr3_aa: CASSPHQGNQPQHF
cdr3_nt: TGTGCCAGTAGTCCCCACCAAGGGAATCAGCCCCAGCATTTT

v_call: TRBV29-1
j_call: TRBJ1-2
clone_size: -
d_call: TRBD1
cdr3_aa: CSVSGQGVYGYTF
cdr3_nt: TGCAGCGTGTCGGGGCAGGGGGTATATGGCTACACCTTC

v_call: TRBV29-1
j_call: TRBJ1-1
clone_size: -
d_call: -
cdr3_aa: CSGRDGNTEAFF
cdr3_nt: TGCAGCGGCCGAGACGGAAACACTGAAGCTTTCTTT

v_call: TRBV14
j_call: TRBJ2-3
clone_size: -
d_call: -
cdr3_aa: CASSQDGDTQYF
cdr3_nt: TGTGCCAGCAGCCAAGATGGGGATACGCAGTATTTT

v_call: TRBV4-1
j_call: TRBJ1-1
clone_size: -
d_call: -
cdr3_aa: CASSQGGASTEAFF
cdr3_nt: TGCGCCAGCAGCCAGGGGGGGGCGAGCACTGAAGCTTTCTTT

v_call: TRBV19
j_call: TRBJ2-5
clone_size: -
d_call: -
cdr3_aa: CASSIRRGQETQYF
cdr3_nt: TGTGCCAGTAGTATTCGGAGGGGCCAAGAGACCCAGTACTTC

v_call: TRBV9
j_call: TRBJ1-6
clone_size: -
d_call: -
cdr3_aa: CASSPWGKIAPLHF
cdr3_nt: TGTGCCAGCAGCCCCTGGGGCAAGATAGCACCCCTCCACTTT

v_call: TRBV19
j_call: TRBJ2-7
clone_size: -
d_call: TRBD1
cdr3_aa: CASSIGAGGRTGGNEQYF
cdr3_nt: TGTGCCAGTAGTATAGGCGCCGGGGGACGGACAGGGGGCAACGAGCAGTACTTC

v_call: TRBV3-1/TRBV3-2
j_call: TRBJ2-5
clone_size: -
d_call: TRBD1
cdr3_aa: CASSRGSGQGPETQYF
cdr3_nt: TGTGCCAGCAGCCGGGGGAGCGGACAGGGGCCCGAGACCCAGTACTTC

v_call: TRBV28
j_call: TRBJ2-5
clone_size: once
d_call: -
cdr3_aa: CASSSVGETQYF
cdr3_nt: TGTGCCAGCAGTTCCGTCGGAGAGACCCAGTACTTC